The T cell receptor (beta chain) under discussion was sequenced for a study of graft-versus-host responses after intestinal transplantation. At the level of the study: Tacrolimus and steroids were given for roughly 3 years to all recipients after anti-thymocyte globulin induction. Study findings and constraints: The marrow of recipients harbored GvH clones, and ileum or blood showed some of them first.

Comment on this clone: Its antigen is undetermined.

Intraepithelial and lamina propria lymphocytes were freed from processed graft tissue. The V gene lost 1 base and the J gene lost 3 bases, with 12 bases spanning the gap. CDR3 length: 15 amino acids. In germline, CDR1 is LGHNA, CDR2 YNFKEQ. Sequenced by immunoSEQ multiplex PCR; TCRdb stores in-frame clones only, minus some. The repertoire holds just under 65,000 clones, with roughly nine tenths as singletons. This sequence was found in a human patient who received an intestinal transplant, so some T cells may come from the graft donor. The chain recombines TRBV4-2 with TRBJ1-1, with D perhaps matching TRBD1 (5 bases). The sequencing used ileum tissue, collected 350 to 400 days after transplant. DNA of the CDR3: TGTGCCAGCAGCCAAGGGGGGGGAAGCTACACTGAAGCTTTCTTT. It encodes CASSQGGGSYTEAFF.